Sequencing of this T cell receptor beta chain was carried out in a study of CD8 T cells in Susac syndrome. Study-wide results and caveats: No clonal expansion appeared among CD4+ T cells in Susac patients.

Looked up from germline, CDR1 is MNHEY and CDR2 is SMNVEV (reference sequence). Between the trimmed V and J ends, which lost 7 bases and 2 bases, there was a span of 14 bases. This CDR3 spans 14 amino acids. To note about this clonotype: What it binds is unknown.

Blood CD8+ and CD4+ T cells underwent high-throughput TCR beta sequencing. Reverse transcription of about 0.45 to 1 ug RNA was carried out with random hexamers. TCRdb ran MiXCR on the immunoSEQ multiplex PCR reads and lists one entry per CDR3 protein. The sample lists some 200,000 distinct CDR3 sequences, 95% occurring once. Input material: CD4+ T cells from PBMCs. V and J are TRBV27 and TRBJ2-5; a possible D gene is TRBD2 (5 bases). The receptor was derived from a human donor with Susac syndrome. CDR3 protein: CASMNAQRQETQYF. The CDR3 coding sequence is TGTGCCAGCATGAATGCACAGCGGCAAGAGACCCAGTACTTC.